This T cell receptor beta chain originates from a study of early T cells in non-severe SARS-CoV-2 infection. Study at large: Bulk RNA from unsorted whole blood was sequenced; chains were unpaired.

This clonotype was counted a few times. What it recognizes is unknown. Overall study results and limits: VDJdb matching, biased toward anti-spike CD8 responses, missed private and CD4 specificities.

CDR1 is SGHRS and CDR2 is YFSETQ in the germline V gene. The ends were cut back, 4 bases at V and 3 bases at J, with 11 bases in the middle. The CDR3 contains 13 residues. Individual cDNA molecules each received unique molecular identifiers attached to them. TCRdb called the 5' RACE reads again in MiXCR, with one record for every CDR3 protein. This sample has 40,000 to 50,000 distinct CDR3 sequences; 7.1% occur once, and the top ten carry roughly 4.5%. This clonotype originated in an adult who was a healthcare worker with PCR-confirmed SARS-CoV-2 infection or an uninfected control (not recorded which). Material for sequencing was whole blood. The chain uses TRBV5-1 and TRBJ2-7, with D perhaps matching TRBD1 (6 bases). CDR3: CASSAMDSYEQYF. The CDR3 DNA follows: TGCGCCAGCAGCGCGATGGACAGCTACGAGCAGTACTTC.